These 8 T cell receptor beta chains were all obtained from the same sample, sequenced in a study of CD8+CD57+ T cells in acquired aplastic anemia. Patients sequenced had flow cytometry evidence of CD8+CD57+ cell expansion. The TCR beta profiling, which covered VDJ combination and CDR3 sequence, was carried out using genomic DNA as the template. TCRdb passed the reads through MiXCR, listing each CDR3 protein once. The sample records some 200,000 distinct CDR3 sequences, less than 60% being singletons. Sequencing was performed on sorted CD4+, CD8+, or CD8+CD57+ T cells (not recorded which) from PBMCs. These receptor sequences come from a human donor with aplastic anemia.

This rearrangement joins TRBV5-4 to TRBJ2-7; D assignment may be TRBD1 or TRBD2 (5 bases each). Germline V gene lookup returns CDR1 SGHNT and CDR2 YYREEE (reference sequence). V was trimmed by 2 bases and J by 6 bases, leaving 15 bases between them. CDR3 length: 14 amino acids. CDR3 coding DNA: TGTGCCAGCAGCTTTCGTGGGGGAAATGGCGAGCAGTACTTC. Its protein product is CASSFRGGNGEQYF. Combining the CDR3 with reference TRBV5-4 and TRBJ2-7 gives the whole variable domain ETGVTQSPTHLIKTRGQQVTLRCSSQSGHNTVSWYQQALGQGPQFIFQYYREEENGRGNFPPRFSGLQFPNYSSELNVNALELDDSALYLCASSFRGGNGEQYFGPGTRLTVT.

This clonotype was picked up many times. V and J are TRBV5-6 and TRBJ1-5; no reliable D call. V was clipped by 0 bases and J by 4 bases, with 5 bases between them. The germline V gene encodes CDR1 SGHDT and CDR2 YYEEEE. This CDR3 spans 13 amino acids. DNA for the CDR3: TGTGCCAGCAGCTTGGCTGGGAATCAGCCCCAGCATTTT. This translates into CASSLAGNQPQHF. Drawing the rest from reference TRBV5-6 and TRBJ1-5, the complete variable domain is DAGVTQSPTHLIKTRGQQVTLRCSPKSGHDTVSWYQQALGQGPQFIFQYYEEEERQRGNFPDRFSGHQFPNYSSELNVNALLLGDSALYLCASSLAGNQPQHFGDGTRLSIL.

This clonotype was seen more than once but under ten times. A clone one base away is much larger, so this may be a read error. The chain uses TRBV5-5 and TRBJ1-2; 9 bases line up with TRBD1. Per the germline V gene, CDR1 is SGHKS and CDR2 is YYEKEE (reference sequence). This CDR3 has 14 residues. DNA of the CDR3: TGTGCCGGCAGCTTGGCGGGACAGGGCTATGGCTACACCTTC. Protein: CAGSLAGQGYGYTF.

This chain links TRBV24-1 with TRBJ2-5; D gene ambiguous. This CDR3 comprises 12 residues. The V gene lost 1 base and the J gene lost 2 bases, with 1 base spanning the gap. CDR1 is KGHDR and CDR2 is SFDVKD in the germline V gene. CDR3 amino acids: CATSDLQETQYF. The CDR3 bases are TGTGCCACCAGTGATTTACAAGAGACCCAGTACTTC.

This clonotype was seen repeatedly, ten times or more. This chain uses TRBV20-1 with TRBJ2-3; TRBD1 matches 10 bases. The ends lost 7 bases at V and 5 bases at J; junction bases unmatched: 12. Germline V gene lookup returns CDR1 DFQATT and CDR2 SNEGSKA (reference sequence). The length of the CDR3 is 15 residues. CDR3 protein: CSVQAGTGVIDTQYF. The CDR3 DNA is TGCAGTGTTCAGGCAGGGACAGGGGTTATAGATACGCAGTATTTT.

The V call is TRBV19, the J call TRBJ1-2, with D unresolved. The CDR3 runs 13 residues. Deletions cut 4 bases from V and 8 bases from J, with 14 bases between. Germline lookup yields CDR1 LNHDA and CDR2 SQIVND (reference sequence). The CDR3: CASSKLDPAGYTF. As DNA, the CDR3 is TGTGCCAGTAGTAAGTTAGATCCCGCCGGCTACACCTTC.

This clonotype was seen repeatedly, ten times or more. The CDR3 reads CASSRGEEGHGYTF. The DNA for the CDR3 is TGTGCCAGCAGCCGGGGGGAAGAGGGACATGGCTACACCTTC. This rearrangement joins TRBV7-9 to TRBJ1-2, with D perhaps TRBD1 (5 bases). This CDR3 is built from 14 residues. Trimming took 5 bases from V and 6 from J, leaving 16 bases between them. CDR1 and CDR2 from the germline V gene are SEHNR and FQNEAQ (reference sequence).

V gene TRBV30 combines with J gene TRBJ1-3, with D uncertain. The V end lost 4 bases, the J end lost 3 bases, and 10 bases lay between the germline ends. This CDR3 has 13 residues. Germline loops: CDR1 GTSNPN, CDR2 SVGIG (reference sequence). CDR3 nucleotides: TGTGCCTGGAATCCGTTGGATGGAAACACCATATATTTT. Amino acid sequence: CAWNPLDGNTIYF.